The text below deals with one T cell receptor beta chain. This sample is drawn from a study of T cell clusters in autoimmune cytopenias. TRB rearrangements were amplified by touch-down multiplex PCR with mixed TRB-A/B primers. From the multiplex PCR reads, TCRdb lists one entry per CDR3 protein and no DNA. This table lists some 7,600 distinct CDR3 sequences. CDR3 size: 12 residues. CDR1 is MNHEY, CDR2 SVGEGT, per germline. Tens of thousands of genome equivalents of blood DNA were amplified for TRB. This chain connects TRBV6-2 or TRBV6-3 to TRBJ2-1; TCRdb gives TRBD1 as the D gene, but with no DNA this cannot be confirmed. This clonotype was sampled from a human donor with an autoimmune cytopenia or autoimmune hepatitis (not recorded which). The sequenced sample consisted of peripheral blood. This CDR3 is CASRADNPGEFF.